This is a list of T cell receptor beta chains from one sample in a study of cytomegalovirus exposure and HLA in healthy donors. Libraries were prepared by immunoSEQ multiplex PCR; TCRdb keeps only in-frame clonotypes and omits some of them. The listing contains over 100,000 clones. Sequenced sample: PBMCs. The receptors derive from a man aged 18-30 years in good health and CMV-seronegative. The CDR3 runs from the conserved cysteine through the conserved F or W. D genes are given only for firm matches.

CASSPGANYGYTF,TGTGCCAGCTCACCTGGAGCAAACTATGGCTACACCTTC,TRBJ1-2,TRBV18,NA
CASARVNQPQHF,TGTGCCAGCGCCAGGGTCAATCAGCCCCAGCATTTT,TRBJ1-5,TRBV2,NA
CASSPRTGSGYTF,TGTGCCAGCAGTCCCCGGACAGGGAGCGGCTACACCTTC,TRBJ1-2,TRBV6-5,TRBD1
CASSFGISYEQYF,TGTGCCAGCAGTTTCGGGATCTCCTACGAGCAGTACTTC,TRBJ2-7,TRBV28,NA
CASSNGKGYEQYF,TGTGCCAGCAGCAACGGGAAGGGCTACGAGCAGTACTTC,TRBJ2-7,TRBV11-3,NA
CASSLLKRETQYF,TGTGCCAGCAGCCTGCTAAAGCGTGAGACCCAGTACTTC,TRBJ2-5,TRBV7-9,NA
CASSREQGGGYTF,TGCGCCAGCAGCCGCGAACAGGGGGGCGGCTACACCTTC,TRBJ1-2,TRBV4-3,TRBD1
CATGRLYGYTF,TGTGCCACCGGGAGGCTGTATGGCTACACCTTC,TRBJ1-2,TRBV28,NA
CASTSGTSRDTQYF,TGTGCCAGCACCTCCGGGACTAGTCGAGATACGCAGTATTTT,TRBJ2-3,TRBV9,TRBD2
CASSQGGDPDTQYF,TGTGCCAGCAGCCAAGGGGGGGACCCAGATACGCAGTATTTT,TRBJ2-3,TRBV11-2,NA
CASSSGFIGGGNDGYTF,TGCGCCAGCAGCTCGGGGTTTATAGGGGGCGGTAACGATGGCTACACCTTC,TRBJ1-2,TRBV5-1,TRBD1